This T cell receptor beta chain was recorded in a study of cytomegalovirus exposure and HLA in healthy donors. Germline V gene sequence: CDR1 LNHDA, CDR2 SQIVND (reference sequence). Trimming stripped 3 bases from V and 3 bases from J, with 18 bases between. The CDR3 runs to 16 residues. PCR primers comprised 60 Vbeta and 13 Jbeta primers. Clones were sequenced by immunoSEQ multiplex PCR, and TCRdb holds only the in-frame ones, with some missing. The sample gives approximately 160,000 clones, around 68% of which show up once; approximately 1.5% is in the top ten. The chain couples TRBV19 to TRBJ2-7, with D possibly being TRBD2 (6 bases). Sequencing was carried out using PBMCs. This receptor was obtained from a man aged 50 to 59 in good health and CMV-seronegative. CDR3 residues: CASSIGGAGFGYEQYF. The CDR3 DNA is TGTGCCAGTAGTATCGGTGGGGCGGGGTTCGGCTACGAGCAGTACTTC.